This is a list of T cell receptor beta chains from one sample in a study of blood T cell repertoires in COVID-19. Here immunoSEQ multiplex PCR was the method, and the copy in TCRdb shows in-frame clones only, minus some. The table records about 58,000 clones, around 93% of them present only once. Sequenced input: peripheral blood. The receptors come from a man aged 45-65 years with active COVID-19. Both conserved end residues are part of each CDR3. The D gene is left open where the match is weak. Size is stated for part of the rows, as once, few or many counts, or as a class when the clone is expanded.

j_call,clone_size,d_call,v_call,cdr3_nt,cdr3_aa
TRBJ2-7,.,.,TRBV5-1,TGCGCCAGCAGCCCGGACAGCTACGAGCAGTACTTC,CASSPDSYEQYF
TRBJ2-2,.,TRBD2,TRBV5-1,TGCGCCAGCAGCGGCGGGGGGGCCGTGCCCGGGGAGCTGTTTTTT,CASSGGGAVPGELFF
TRBJ1-3,.,TRBD1,TRBV7-2,TGTGCCAGCAGCTTAGCGGCCGCCCAGGGGGCAAGGGTCATATATTTT,CASSLAAAQGARVIYF
TRBJ2-1,once,TRBD2,TRBV13,TGTGCCAGCAGCTTAGTTTCCCTAGCGGGCAATGAGCAGTTCTTC,CASSLVSLAGNEQFF
TRBJ2-3,once,.,TRBV19,TGTGCCAGTAGCCTACGGGGGACCTCTGGAGATACGCAGTATTTT,CASSLRGTSGDTQYF
TRBJ1-6,.,.,TRBV15,TGTGCCACCAGCAGAGAAGAGGGAGTAAATTCACCCCTCCACTTT,CATSREEGVNSPLHF
TRBJ1-1,.,.,TRBV6-2/TRBV6-3,TGTGCCAGCAGTTATTCGGGAATGAACACTGAAGCTTTCTTT,CASSYSGMNTEAFF
TRBJ2-5,.,TRBD2,TRBV7-9,TGTGCCAGCAGCTTAAAAGCGGGAGCTCTGGAGACCCAGTACTTC,CASSLKAGALETQYF
TRBJ1-6,.,.,TRBV27,TGTGCCAGCAGGTCACTTGGGAGAGGAGGGTCACCCCTCCACTTT,CASRSLGRGGSPLHF
TRBJ1-2,.,.,TRBV11-2,TGTGCCAGCAGCTTAGTCATGGTCCCAATGGCAGGGGCTAACTATGGCTACACCTTC,CASSLVMVPMAGANYGYTF
TRBJ2-1,.,.,TRBV20-1,TGCAGTGCTAGTAGAGGGTACAATGAGCAGTTCTTC,CSASRGYNEQFF
TRBJ1-5,few,.,TRBV3-1/TRBV3-2,TGTGCCAGCAGCCTGGGACATCGCAGCAATCAGCCCCAGCATTTT,CASSLGHRSNQPQHF
TRBJ2-5,once,.,TRBV6-2/TRBV6-3,TGTGCCAGCAGTTACGACCCCCATCTCTTAATCGACAGCCAAGAGACCCAGTACTTC,CASSYDPHLLIDSQETQYF
TRBJ1-1,once,.,TRBV4-1,TGCGCCAGCAGCCAAGAACCAGGGATCGGGTACACTGAAGCTTTCTTT,CASSQEPGIGYTEAFF
TRBJ2-1,.,.,TRBV9,TGTGCCAGCGAGGACAATGAGCAGTTCTTC,CASEDNEQFF
TRBJ1-1,few,.,TRBV21-1,TGTGCCAGTACACCTCCTCGAACATGGGAGGTTAACACTGAAGCTTTCTTT,CASTPPRTWEVNTEAFF
TRBJ2-1,.,.,TRBV21-1,TGTGCCAGCAGCCTATCCGAGGGACTAGCGGGAGGCCCTTCCTACAATGAGCAGTTCTTC,CASSLSEGLAGGPSYNEQFF
TRBJ2-1,.,.,TRBV6-6,TGTGCCAGCAGTGTGGGAGGATACAATGAGCAGTTCTTC,CASSVGGYNEQFF
TRBJ1-2,.,.,TRBV6-4,TGTGCCAGCAGCCGGGAGGGAAACTATGGCTACACCTTC,CASSREGNYGYTF
TRBJ1-5,.,.,TRBV30,TGTGCCTGGAGTAGGGGCAGGGATCAGCCCCAGCATTTT,CAWSRGRDQPQHF
TRBJ2-5,.,TRBD2,TRBV27,TGTGCCAGCAGTTTGGGGACTAGCAAGACCCAGTACTTC,CASSLGTSKTQYF
TRBJ2-2,.,.,TRBV10-3,TGTGCCATCAGCGGGATGATAAACACCGGGGAGCTGTTTTTT,CAISGMINTGELFF
TRBJ2-7,.,.,TRBV21-1,TGTGCCAGCAGCAAATATGCAGTCTCCTACGAGCAGTACTTC,CASSKYAVSYEQYF
TRBJ1-2,few,.,TRBV4-2,TGTGCCAGCAGCCCCCTCGGGGGGGGCGATGGCTACACCTTC,CASSPLGGGDGYTF
TRBJ1-5,.,TRBD1,TRBV29-1,TGCAGCGTTGTCGGACAGGGGACGAATCAGCCCCAGCATTTT,CSVVGQGTNQPQHF
TRBJ2-7,.,TRBD1,TRBV28,TGTGCCAGCAGTCCCTCAGGCCCGGGACAGTTATCCTACGAGCAGTACTTC,CASSPSGPGQLSYEQYF
TRBJ2-3,.,TRBD2,TRBV4-1,TGCGCCAGCAGCCAAGAGGGGAAGCGGGGGGGGCCACCAAATACGCAGTATTTT,CASSQEGKRGGPPNTQYF
TRBJ2-5,.,TRBD1,TRBV28,TGTGCCAGCAGTTCAACGACAGGGGCAGAGACCCAGTACTTC,CASSSTTGAETQYF
TRBJ2-3,.,.,TRBV5-6,TGTGCCAGCAGTTCGACGCGGTCTAGCACAGATACGCAGTATTTT,CASSSTRSSTDTQYF
TRBJ1-4,.,.,TRBV11-3,TGTGCCAGCAGCTTAAGCGAGTCAAAACTGTTTTTT,CASSLSESKLFF
TRBJ2-5,.,TRBD1,TRBV2,TGTGCCAGCAGTGAGACCAGGGGGCCTGGTGAGACCCAGTACTTC,CASSETRGPGETQYF
TRBJ1-3,.,TRBD1,TRBV6-1,TGTGCCAGCAGTGACCCGGGACAGGTTACTGGAAACACCATATATTTT,CASSDPGQVTGNTIYF
TRBJ2-7,.,TRBD1,TRBV5-1,TGCGCCAGCAGCTTGGGGACTACAGGGGGCCACGAGCAGTACTTC,CASSLGTTGGHEQYF
TRBJ2-2,.,.,TRBV27,TGTGCCAGCAGTCCCGACGGAGGACGTGTCACCGGGGAGCTGTTTTTT,CASSPDGGRVTGELFF
TRBJ2-5,.,TRBD2,TRBV2,TGTGCCAGCAGGAGGGAACTAGCGGGAGTTCGAGAGACCCAGTACTTC,CASRRELAGVRETQYF
TRBJ2-7,.,TRBD1,TRBV6-5,TGTGCCAGCAGCCGGGACAGGGTCTCCTACGAGCAGTACTTC,CASSRDRVSYEQYF
TRBJ2-1,.,TRBD2,TRBV5-1,TGCGCCAGCAGCTTGGCCGTAGCGGGAGGGCCAGGAAATGAGCAGTTCTTC,CASSLAVAGGPGNEQFF
TRBJ2-3,.,.,TRBV7-7,TGTGCTAGCAGCGCCTTACAGGGTGATACGCAGTATTTT,CASSALQGDTQYF
TRBJ1-2,.,.,TRBV2,TGTGCCAGCAGGGGGGTGAGGGACTGGCCCTATGGCTACACCTTC,CASRGVRDWPYGYTF
TRBJ2-7,.,TRBD2,TRBV6-1,TGTGCCAGCAGTGAAGCGAGGTCACTAGCGGCTCCCTACGAGCAGTACTTC,CASSEARSLAAPYEQYF
TRBJ2-7,.,TRBD1,TRBV27,TGTGCCAGCAGTTTGTCTGGGGGGACAGGGGGCTACGAGCAGTACTTC,CASSLSGGTGGYEQYF
TRBJ2-2,.,TRBD2,TRBV5-4,TGTGCCAGCAGCCAGGGACTAGCGGTGACGAACACCGGGGAGCTGTTTTTT,CASSQGLAVTNTGELFF
TRBJ2-2,.,TRBD2,TRBV29-1,TGCAGCGTTGCAGCCCGGGGGGGGACCGGGGAGCTGTTTTTT,CSVAARGGTGELFF
TRBJ2-7,.,TRBD1,TRBV6-5,TGTGCCAGCAGAGAGGGACAGGGACTCTACGAGCAGTACTTC,CASREGQGLYEQYF
TRBJ2-3,.,TRBD1,TRBV5-6,TGTGCCAGCAGACCGAGACAGGGGGGTCCCTACACAGATACGCAGTATTTT,CASRPRQGGPYTDTQYF
TRBJ2-3,.,TRBD2,TRBV5-1,TGCGCCAGCAGCTTGTATCTGGGACTAGCGACAGATACGCAGTATTTT,CASSLYLGLATDTQYF
TRBJ2-1,.,TRBD1,TRBV5-5,TGTGCCAGCAGCCGATCCCTGCAGGGGGCTTACAATGAGCAGTTCTTC,CASSRSLQGAYNEQFF
TRBJ2-2,.,.,TRBV5-8,TGTGCCAGCAGATCCGGGGGAGGACGAACCGGGGAGCTGTTTTTT,CASRSGGGRTGELFF
TRBJ1-1,.,.,TRBV10-3,TGTGCCATCAGTGCACGGACAGTTCTTACGGTTGATACTGAAGCTTTCTTT,CAISARTVLTVDTEAFF
TRBJ2-3,.,TRBD2,TRBV19,TGTGCCAGTGGTTGGGCGGGAGGATGGACAGATACGCAGTATTTT,CASGWAGGWTDTQYF